The present T cell receptor (beta chain) was sequenced within a study of T cell responses to AZD1222 COVID-19 vaccine. As to this clone: What it binds is unknown.

Generated by immunoSEQ multiplex PCR, the TCRdb table keeps only in-frame clones and is missing some. The repertoire holds roughly 100,000 clones, with about 93% as singletons. Overall study findings and caveats: Only five to seven individuals given AZD1222 were seropositive at baseline. Without day 14 samples, only post-peak T cell repertoires were studied. Variant regions that are unmutated are reportedly the target of nearly half of spike-specific TCRs. CD4 TCRs linked to vaccination spanned spike, dominating at 160-218 and 743-854.

V dropped 6 bases and J dropped 5; count of bases not matched to a gene: 4. CDR3 length: 13 residues. Germline V gives CDR1 LNHDA, CDR2 SQIVND (reference sequence). The specimen comprised peripheral blood, sampled on day 0 of AZD1222 vaccination. The V call is TRBV19, the J call TRBJ1-2; 9 bases are a match to TRBD1. The source of this sequence is an adult in good health. CDR3 sequence reads: CASRTGTGYGYTF. In DNA, the CDR3 is TGTGCCAGTAGGACTGGGACAGGGTATGGCTACACCTTC.